The following is a T cell receptor beta chain sequence with its context. Its target antigen remains unknown. Per-nucleotide qualities are absent, and no much larger clonotype sits a single base away. This sample stems from a study of T cell repertoires in cytomegalovirus infection (dated by TCRdb to between 2018 and 2021). Notes on the research overall: The peptide stimulations were aimed at well-studied HLA-B-restricted epitopes as well as recently identified HLA-C-restricted CMV epitopes, whose presentation resists viral immunomodulation. Donor HLA type was relevant to the analysis, because carriage of CMV infection together with the matching HLA type was indicated by public TCR beta signatures. Study-level results and caveats: The ex vivo response was dominated by HLA-C-restricted CMV-specific TCR beta clonotypes, which also provided the single most frequent clonotype in two of eight donors. Cumulative frequency of public TCR beta family members discriminated carriers of CMV infection plus the relevant HLA type in this cohort and an independent roughly 330-donor cohort.

As encoded in the germline V gene, CDR1 is MNHNS while CDR2 is SASEGT. V is shortened by 6 bases, J by 3 bases, and the region joining them spans 12 bases. The CDR3 holds 13 amino acids from the cysteine to the phenylalanine. The retained sequence is limited to the CDR3, 39 bases, with the frame set at the first base. The sequencer was an Illumina HiSeq 1500. The public sequencing data were trimmed at Q25 with fastp and processed into clonotypes with MiXCR by TCRdb, which kept only in-frame beta chains. One record per CDR3 amino acid sequence lists the most common genes and DNA. Across this sample there are 55,000 to 85,000 distinct CDR3 sequences, with around 20% seen only once. Roughly two thirds of the sample is taken by the ten largest. The treatment or condition label, as the study defines it: in vitro stimulation with specific CMV peptide epitopes to enrich CMV-specific T cells.

The receptor was derived from a human donor in good health (CMV status not recorded). Some clones in this sample may be carry-over from other donors' samples. The chain is encoded by TRBV6-1 joined to TRBJ2-7; the D gene could be either TRBD1 or TRBD2, each agreeing at 6 bases. Sample: CD8+ T cells from cultured PBMCs, taken from culture after CMV antigen stimulation. The DNA reads as follows: TGTGCCAGCAGAGAGGGGGGCGGCTACGAGCAGTACTTC. Its translation reads: CASREGGGYEQYF.